This is a list of T cell receptor beta chains from one sample in a study of T cells after yellow fever vaccination. TCRdb re-derived calls from the 5' RACE reads in MiXCR, one entry per CDR3 protein. Among just under 600,000 distinct CDR3 sequences listed, 13% were seen once. The sequencing used PBMCs, collected on the day of the yellow fever booster vaccination. The receptors derive from a man younger than 40 who received the YFV17D yellow fever vaccine. The CDR3 runs from the conserved cysteine through the conserved F or W. Fields, in order: clone size, V gene, CDR3 length, J gene, D gene, CDR3 DNA, CDR3 protein. The D gene is left open where the match is weak. Some rows have no size entry. The others give once, few or many, or a class for an expanded clone.

abundance: few; v_gene: TRBV29-1; len: 12; j_gene: TRBJ2-1; d_gene: .; CDR3nt: TGCAGCGTTGGTGCTAGAAGCAATGAGCAGTTCTTC; CDR3aa: CSVGARSNEQFF
abundance: .; v_gene: TRBV20-1; len: 16; j_gene: TRBJ2-1; d_gene: .; CDR3nt: TGCAGTGCCCAGATGGGTGGGATCTCCACCTACAATGAGCAGTTCTTC; CDR3aa: CSAQMGGISTYNEQFF
abundance: few; v_gene: TRBV29-1; len: 14; j_gene: TRBJ2-1; d_gene: TRBD2; CDR3nt: TGCAGCGTCCGACTAGCGGGAGCCATCGGTGAGCAGTTCTTC; CDR3aa: CSVRLAGAIGEQFF
abundance: .; v_gene: TRBV15; len: 16; j_gene: TRBJ2-5; d_gene: TRBD2; CDR3nt: TGTGCCACCAGCCATATAGCGGGAGGTATACAAGAGACCCAGTACTTC; CDR3aa: CATSHIAGGIQETQYF
abundance: .; v_gene: TRBV11-3; len: 13; j_gene: TRBJ1-1; d_gene: .; CDR3nt: TGTGCCAGCAGCTTCGGTGGGCTGACTGAAGCTTTCTTT; CDR3aa: CASSFGGLTEAFF
abundance: few; v_gene: TRBV21-1; len: 15; j_gene: TRBJ1-2; d_gene: .; CDR3nt: TGTGCCAGCAGCAAAGGACGGCCGACTAACTATGGCTACACCTTC; CDR3aa: CASSKGRPTNYGYTF
abundance: .; v_gene: TRBV28; len: 15; j_gene: TRBJ2-2; d_gene: .; CDR3nt: TGTGCCAGCACCTCGACCGGGGCCTTCGGCGGGGAGCTGTTTTTT; CDR3aa: CASTSTGAFGGELFF
abundance: few; v_gene: TRBV9; len: 15; j_gene: TRBJ2-1; d_gene: TRBD1; CDR3nt: TGTGCCAGCAGCACGGGACAGACAAGATACAATGAGCAGTTCTTC; CDR3aa: CASSTGQTRYNEQFF
abundance: many; v_gene: TRBV15; len: 12; j_gene: TRBJ2-1; d_gene: .; CDR3nt: TGTGCCACCGGACCATTATACAATGAGCAGTTCTTC; CDR3aa: CATGPLYNEQFF
abundance: few; v_gene: TRBV29-1; len: 17; j_gene: TRBJ2-1; d_gene: TRBD2; CDR3nt: TGCAGCGTTGGGGCAGCAACTAGCGGGACCACCTACAATGAGCAGTTCTTC; CDR3aa: CSVGAATSGTTYNEQFF
abundance: .; v_gene: TRBV5-4; len: 15; j_gene: TRBJ2-1; d_gene: .; CDR3nt: TGTGCCAGCAGCCGGGCCGCGGACTCCTACAATGAGCAGTTCTTC; CDR3aa: CASSRAADSYNEQFF
abundance: .; v_gene: TRBV20-1; len: 11; j_gene: TRBJ2-2; d_gene: .; CDR3nt: TGCAGTGCTAGAGATCTGGGGGAGCTGTTTTTT; CDR3aa: CSARDLGELFF
abundance: .; v_gene: TRBV7-9; len: 11; j_gene: TRBJ2-6; d_gene: .; CDR3nt: TGTGCCAGCAGCGCTAGCAACGTCCTGACTTTC; CDR3aa: CASSASNVLTF
abundance: .; v_gene: TRBV10-3; len: 12; j_gene: TRBJ2-1; d_gene: TRBD2; CDR3nt: TGTGCCATCAGGAGCGGGAGCCATGAGCAGTTCTTC; CDR3aa: CAIRSGSHEQFF
abundance: .; v_gene: TRBV5-1; len: 13; j_gene: TRBJ2-5; d_gene: TRBD2; CDR3nt: TGCGCCAGCAGCCCGACTAGCCTGGAGACCCAGTACTTC; CDR3aa: CASSPTSLETQYF
abundance: .; v_gene: TRBV19; len: 15; j_gene: TRBJ2-3; d_gene: TRBD2; CDR3nt: TGTGCCAGTAGCCCAAGCGGGAGGAACACAGATACGCAGTATTTT; CDR3aa: CASSPSGRNTDTQYF
abundance: .; v_gene: TRBV7-6; len: 15; j_gene: TRBJ2-7; d_gene: TRBD2; CDR3nt: TGTGCCAGCAGCTCTACTAGCGGGAGGGCCGCCGAGCAGTACTTC; CDR3aa: CASSSTSGRAAEQYF
abundance: many; v_gene: TRBV21-1; len: 14; j_gene: TRBJ2-5; d_gene: .; CDR3nt: TGTGCCAGCAGCACCCAGAGGGGGATCGAGACCCAGTACTTC; CDR3aa: CASSTQRGIETQYF
abundance: few; v_gene: TRBV27; len: 15; j_gene: TRBJ2-7; d_gene: TRBD1; CDR3nt: TGTGCCAGCAGTCTACGGGGACAGGCCACCTACGAGCAGTACTTC; CDR3aa: CASSLRGQATYEQYF
abundance: few; v_gene: TRBV18; len: 15; j_gene: TRBJ1-4; d_gene: .; CDR3nt: TGTGCCAGCTCACCACCGTCGGGGGGCAATGAAAAACTGTTTTTT; CDR3aa: CASSPPSGGNEKLFF
abundance: .; v_gene: TRBV9; len: 15; j_gene: TRBJ1-1; d_gene: .; CDR3nt: TGTGCCAGCGGCCCCCGGGTGGGGGGAAGCACTGAAGCTTTCTTT; CDR3aa: CASGPRVGGSTEAFF
abundance: few; v_gene: TRBV28; len: 16; j_gene: TRBJ2-7; d_gene: TRBD1; CDR3nt: TGTGCCAGCGCTGACCCACGAGACAGGGAACCCTACGAGCAGTACTTC; CDR3aa: CASADPRDREPYEQYF
abundance: .; v_gene: TRBV9; len: 13; j_gene: TRBJ1-2; d_gene: .; CDR3nt: TGTGCCAGCAGCGTAGCTACTAACTATGGCTACACCTTC; CDR3aa: CASSVATNYGYTF
abundance: few; v_gene: TRBV29-1; len: 13; j_gene: TRBJ2-7; d_gene: .; CDR3nt: TGCAGCGTCTCCCCGGGACCAACCCCCGAGCAGTACTTC; CDR3aa: CSVSPGPTPEQYF
abundance: .; v_gene: TRBV4-3; len: 15; j_gene: TRBJ2-2; d_gene: TRBD2; CDR3nt: TGCGCCAGCAGCCAAGATATGCTAGCGGGAGGGGAGCTGTTTTTT; CDR3aa: CASSQDMLAGGELFF
abundance: many; v_gene: TRBV20-1; len: 11; j_gene: TRBJ2-7; d_gene: .; CDR3nt: TGCAGTGCTTCGGACAGCTACGAGCAGTACTTC; CDR3aa: CSASDSYEQYF
abundance: many; v_gene: TRBV6-2/TRBV6-3; len: 12; j_gene: TRBJ2-5; d_gene: .; CDR3nt: TGTGCCAGCAGTCCAGGGTCAGAGACCCAGTACTTC; CDR3aa: CASSPGSETQYF
abundance: few; v_gene: TRBV11-2; len: 15; j_gene: TRBJ2-7; d_gene: TRBD1; CDR3nt: TGTGCCAGCAGCTTAGGAGGACAGGCTTCCTACGAGCAGTACTTC; CDR3aa: CASSLGGQASYEQYF
abundance: few; v_gene: TRBV10-3; len: 13; j_gene: TRBJ2-5; d_gene: .; CDR3nt: TGTGCCATCACGAGAGGACAGCAAGAGACCCAGTACTTC; CDR3aa: CAITRGQQETQYF
abundance: few; v_gene: TRBV7-9; len: 16; j_gene: TRBJ2-1; d_gene: TRBD2; CDR3nt: TGTGCCAGCAGCTCCAAGTTAGCGGGCAGCTACAATGAGCAGTTCTTC; CDR3aa: CASSSKLAGSYNEQFF
abundance: .; v_gene: TRBV18; len: 14; j_gene: TRBJ2-5; d_gene: TRBD1; CDR3nt: TGTGCCAGCTCAACCGGGACAGCTGGGGAGACCCAGTACTTC; CDR3aa: CASSTGTAGETQYF
abundance: .; v_gene: TRBV5-1; len: 13; j_gene: TRBJ2-1; d_gene: TRBD1; CDR3nt: TGCGCCAGACCCCCGACAGGGTACAATGAGCAGTTCTTC; CDR3aa: CARPPTGYNEQFF
abundance: many; v_gene: TRBV5-1; len: 14; j_gene: TRBJ2-2; d_gene: .; CDR3nt: TGCGCCAGCAGCATTGGACATCCCACCGGGGAGCTGTTTTTT; CDR3aa: CASSIGHPTGELFF
abundance: few; v_gene: TRBV12-3/TRBV12-4; len: 13; j_gene: TRBJ2-5; d_gene: .; CDR3nt: TGTGCCAGCAGTACCGGGTGGGGCGAGACCCAGTACTTC; CDR3aa: CASSTGWGETQYF
abundance: .; v_gene: TRBV5-6; len: 17; j_gene: TRBJ1-1; d_gene: .; CDR3nt: TGTGCCAGCAGCTTGGTGGGCAGGACCTTTATGAACACTGAAGCTTTCTTT; CDR3aa: CASSLVGRTFMNTEAFF
abundance: few; v_gene: TRBV28; len: 14; j_gene: TRBJ2-1; d_gene: TRBD2; CDR3nt: TGTGCCAGCAGTCTGACTAGCGGAGGGAGTGAGCAGTTCTTC; CDR3aa: CASSLTSGGSEQFF
abundance: .; v_gene: TRBV7-9; len: 15; j_gene: TRBJ1-1; d_gene: .; CDR3nt: TGTGCCAGCAGCCCACCCCAGGGCAGGAACACTGAAGCTTTCTTT; CDR3aa: CASSPPQGRNTEAFF
abundance: .; v_gene: TRBV27; len: 15; j_gene: TRBJ2-7; d_gene: TRBD1; CDR3nt: TGTGCCAGCAGTTTTCGGGACAGGGTGGCCTACGAGCAGTACTTC; CDR3aa: CASSFRDRVAYEQYF